The next 21 T cell receptor beta chains were all read from a single sample in a study of cytomegalovirus exposure and HLA in healthy donors (TCRdb year 2017). The library relied on the immunoSEQ multiplex PCR assay. The multiplex PCR relied on a mix of 60 forward primers for TCR Vbeta segments and 13 reverse primers for TCR Jbeta segments. Sourced from immuneACCESS, this table was stored by TCRdb with only in-frame sequences that have V and J called. A share of the clones is absent; for the studies checked, an unresolved V gene accounts for under half, and the remainder has no known explanation. The sample data list 120,000 to 150,000 clones, and around 86% of these were observed just once. The ten largest account for 2.5% to 3.5% of the sample. Sequenced input: PBMCs. These receptors were obtained from a woman in her 30s in good health and CMV-seronegative.

The chain is built from TRBV5-1 and TRBJ1-6; the D gene is possibly TRBD1 (5 bases). Germline CDR1 reads SGHRS; CDR2 reads YFSETQ. CDR3 length: 14 amino acids. V was clipped by 4 bases and J by 9 bases, with 14 bases between them. The CDR3 nucleotides are TGCGCCAGCAGCCCCGGGGGGGGTACTTCACCCCTCCACTTT. This gives the protein CASSPGGGTSPLHF.

The V and J genes are TRBV28 and TRBJ2-3, with D unresolved. Germline lookup yields CDR1 MDHEN and CDR2 SYDVKM. The CDR3 covers 12 residues. V gave up 7 bases and J gave up 0 bases, with 5 bases separating them. The CDR3 region has the DNA TGTGCCAGCACCCGGAGCACAGATACGCAGTATTTT. Residues: CASTRSTDTQYF.

This clone was detected only a few times. The V gene is TRBV7-2, the J gene TRBJ1-1; 8 bases map to TRBD1. V lost 5 bases to trimming and J lost 7 bases; unmatched junction nucleotides: 3. This CDR3 is built from 12 residues. Germline V CDR1 and CDR2: SGHTA, FQGNSA. CDR3 sequence: CASSPTGVEAFF. The CDR3 DNA reads TGTGCCAGCAGCCCGACAGGGGTTGAAGCTTTCTTT.

The CDR3 region has the DNA TGTGCCATCAGTGAGCTGATGGGGAGCTCCTATAATTCACCCCTCCACTTT. It codes for CAISELMGSSYNSPLHF. The chain combines TRBV10-3 with TRBJ1-6, with no clear D. Trimming left V 2 bases short and J 0 bases short, with 11 bases between. The germline V gene has CDR1 ENHRY and CDR2 SYGVKD. The CDR3 sequence is 17 residues long.

This clone was seen more than once but under ten times. The V gene is TRBV6-5, the J gene TRBJ2-7; TRBD1 aligns across 8 bases. Trimming removed 6 bases from V and 0 bases from J; junction bases left unmatched: 7. Germline assignment: CDR1 MNHEY and CDR2 SVGAGI. The CDR3 sequence is 15 residues long. The CDR3 bases are TGTGCCAGCAGCCTGGGACAGGATATCTCCTACGAGCAGTACTTC. Translated, it gives CASSLGQDISYEQYF.

CDR3 sequence: CASSVIGTSGPTDTQYF. DNA for the CDR3: TGTGCCAGCAGCGTAATTGGTACTAGCGGCCCCACAGATACGCAGTATTTT. The chain carries TRBV11-3 and TRBJ2-3; the match to TRBD2 covers 8 bases. The J segment lost 2 bases and the V segment lost 5 bases, leaving 12 bases of the junction unmatched. This CDR3 is built from 17 residues. The germline CDR1 and CDR2 sequences are SGHNT and YENEEA.

In regard to this clone: A read error may produce the germline difference seen at one junction end. The V and J genes are TRBV18 and TRBJ1-1; D gene uncertain. The CDR3 consists of 13 residues. CDR1 is KGHSH and CDR2 is LQKENI in the germline V gene. In nucleotides, the CDR3 is TGTGCCAGCTCACCACAGCGGAACGCTGAAGCTTTCTTT. Amino acid sequence: CASSPQRNAEAFF.

The chain is built from TRBV5-1 and TRBJ1-1, with D maybe TRBD1 (5 bases). The CDR3 sequence is 14 residues long. V lost 5 bases, J lost 2 bases, and 13 bases lay in between. Germline loops: CDR1 SGHRS, CDR2 YFSETQ. The CDR3 DNA follows: TGCGCCAGCAGGGCCGGGACTGCAAACACTGAAGCTTTCTTT. Its protein product is CASRAGTANTEAFF.

The rearrangement joins TRBV25-1 to TRBJ1-1; D unresolved. Germline assignment: CDR1 MGHDK and CDR2 SYGVNS. V was clipped by 8 bases and J by 4 bases, with 11 bases between them. CDR3 length: 12 residues. The CDR3 nucleotides are TGTGCCAGCCGACTAGGGTTCACTGAAGCTTTCTTT. Translated, it gives CASRLGFTEAFF.

The V and J genes are TRBV15 and TRBJ2-2; possible D gene TRBD2, 5 bases. The CDR3 is 16 residues long. The V and J ends lost 0 bases and 2 bases respectively, with 10 bases between them. Germline assignment: CDR1 LNHNV and CDR2 YYDKDF (reference sequence). The CDR3 DNA reads TGTGCCACCAGCAGAGATTACGGGGTAAACACCGGGGAGCTGTTTTTT. Its translation: CATSRDYGVNTGELFF.

The chain employs TRBV5-1 and TRBJ2-2, with D hard to call. V was clipped by 2 bases and J by 2 bases, with 7 bases between them. The CDR3 totals 14 residues. The V gene's germline CDR1 is SGHRS and CDR2 YFSETQ. This CDR3 reads CASSFMRNTGELFF. The CDR3 DNA reads TGCGCCAGCAGCTTCATGCGAAACACCGGGGAGCTGTTTTTT. Full variable domain (remainder filled in from reference TRBV5-1 and TRBJ2-2): KAGVTQTPRYLIKTRGQQVTLSCSPISGHRSVSWYQQTPGQGLQFLFEYFSETQRNKGNFPGRFSGRQFSNSRSEMNVSTLELGDSALYLCASSFMRNTGELFFGEGSRLTVL.

This chain links TRBV9 with TRBJ2-7, with 9 bases matching TRBD1. With 7 bases clipped from V and 5 bases from J, the junction kept 4 bases outside the gene matches. This CDR3 comprises 12 residues. The V gene's germline CDR1 is SGDLS and CDR2 YYNGEE. The CDR3 sequence: CASGQGNHEQYF. The DNA of the CDR3 is TGTGCCAGCGGACAGGGGAACCACGAGCAGTACTTC.

The V call is TRBV4-1, the J call TRBJ2-5; maybe TRBD2 (6 bases). The end of the DNA is better explained by TRBJ2-7, so the J call may be wrong. Germline V gives CDR1 MGHRA, CDR2 YSYEKL. The CDR3 consists of 19 residues. CDR3 sequence reads: CASSLYLGGGVRSSYEQYF. The CDR3 DNA reads TGCGCCAGCAGCCTGTATTTGGGTGGCGGGGTCCGTTCTTCCTACGAGCAGTACTTC.

The rearrangement joins TRBV18 to TRBJ2-7; 7 bases agree with TRBD1. Germline CDR1 KGHSH, CDR2 LQKENI. CDR3 size: 16 residues. The V and J ends lost 3 bases and 5 bases, in that order; junction bases with no gene match: 13. The CDR3 protein is CASSPRQGRGGNEQYF. CDR3 bases: TGTGCCAGCTCACCCAGACAGGGTCGAGGTGGCAACGAGCAGTACTTC.

The J gene is TRBJ2-1, the V gene TRBV6-6; TRBD1 is a possible D gene (6 bases). Germline V lookup: CDR1 MNHNY, CDR2 SVGAGI (reference sequence). V lost 6 bases and J lost 2, with 14 bases in between. The CDR3 runs 15 residues. The CDR3 coding sequence is TGTGCCAGCAGGATTCAACAGGGAACCTACAATGAGCAGTTCTTC. This translates into CASRIQQGTYNEQFF.

The chain links TRBV30 to TRBJ1-2; D gene ambiguous. The V end was cut by 1 base, the J end by 0 bases, with 12 bases between. Germline V CDR1 and CDR2: GTSNPN, SVGIG (reference sequence). The CDR3 sequence is 15 residues long. CDR3 in DNA: TGTGCCTGGAGTGCCCACTCCGCTTCTAACTATGGCTACACCTTC. Its protein is CAWSAHSASNYGYTF.

The chain links TRBV5-1 to TRBJ2-5; tentatively, D is TRBD1 (6 bases). The end of the DNA fits TRBJ2-7 better, so the J call may be wrong. The V gene's germline CDR1 is SGHRS and CDR2 YFSETQ. This CDR3 is built from 14 residues. The CDR3 DNA reads TGCGCCAGCAGCTTAGATGGACAGCCCTACGAGCAGTACTTC. The encoded protein is CASSLDGQPYEQYF.

The chain uses TRBV6-6 and TRBJ2-5, with 8 nucleotides matching TRBD1. The J call may be mistaken, given a closer DNA end match to TRBJ2-7. The CDR3 runs to 14 residues. CDR1 is MNHNY, CDR2 SVGAGI, per germline (reference sequence). DNA of the CDR3: TGTGCCAGCAGTTACGCAGGACAGGGTGGCGAGCAGTACTTC. Its translation is CASSYAGQGGEQYF.

V usage is TRBV11-2 and J usage is TRBJ1-1, with D maybe TRBD1 (5 bases). CDR1 is SGHAT, CDR2 FQNNGV, per germline. The CDR3 spans 14 residues. V lost 3 bases to trimming and J lost 4 bases, with 12 bases between them. CDR3 protein: CASSLTVGITEAFF. Here the CDR3 DNA reads TGTGCCAGCAGCTTGACAGTTGGGATCACTGAAGCTTTCTTT.

The genes are TRBV20-1 and TRBJ1-2; possibly TRBD1 for D (6 bases). V was cut by 6 bases and J by 8 bases, with 10 bases left in between. The CDR3 runs to 10 residues. Germline values: CDR1 DFQATT, CDR2 SNEGSKA (reference sequence). CDR3 loop: CSALDRGYTF. The CDR3 DNA follows: TGCAGTGCCTTAGACAGGGGCTACACCTTC.

The J gene is TRBJ1-6, the V gene TRBV5-1, with 8 bases fitting TRBD1. J lost 5 bases, V lost 0 bases, and 1 base had no gene match. The germline V gene encodes CDR1 SGHRS and CDR2 YFSETQ. This CDR3 spans 15 amino acids. The CDR3 coding sequence is TGCGCCAGCAGCTTGGGACAGGGGAATAATTCACCCCTCCACTTT. Translated: CASSLGQGNNSPLHF.